Only a few counts were recorded for the clone carrying this T cell receptor (beta chain). Its antigen is not identified. The record originates from a study of a mutant IDH1 vaccine in newly diagnosed glioma. Study at large: In some groups vaccination began 4-6 weeks post-radiotherapy; others received it with temozolomide. Earlier therapy was either radiotherapy, temozolomide, or both, and most got both. General study points: Of the patients, 80% to 95% had vaccine-induced immune responses.

Trimming pared 3 bases from V and 0 bases from J, leaving 12 bases between. The V gene's germline CDR1 is KGHSH and CDR2 LQKENI. The CDR3 has 16 residues. The time point is: week 11, during vaccination. The study gave 300 ug of mutant IDH1 20-mer peptide per vaccine dose, with topical imiquimod. Tumors from donors were new WHO grade 3 or 4 IDH1-mutant astrocytomas with ATRX loss. Clones were read by immunoSEQ multiplex PCR, and TCRdb kept only the in-frame ones, dropping some. Among roughly 70,000 clones listed, roughly 80% were seen once. Specimen: PBMCs, collected from a glioma patient whose treatment included an IDH1 peptide vaccine. The chain has TRBV18 and TRBJ1-5, with D hard to call. The TCR originated in a woman in her 50s with glioma. The CDR3 spells CASSPIPTDSNQPQHF. The CDR3 DNA sequence: TGTGCCAGCTCACCGATTCCGACGGATAGCAATCAGCCCCAGCATTTT.